This is a list of T cell receptor beta chains from one sample in a study of shared clonotypes between healthy human individuals. Sequenced by immunoSEQ multiplex PCR; TCRdb stores in-frame clones only, minus some. The table records about 1 million clones, about 74% of them present only once. Sample: memory CD4+ T cells sorted from blood. These TCRs come from a man between 18 and 29 years old in good health. Both conserved end residues are trimmed from each CDR3.

j_call: TRBJ2-3; v_call: TRBV19; cdr3_aa: ASSTSRSPSTDTQY
j_call: TRBJ1-2; v_call: TRBV6-1; cdr3_aa: ASSDALGGNYGYT
j_call: TRBJ2-7; v_call: TRBV6-5; cdr3_aa: AAKGSSYEQY
j_call: TRBJ2-5; v_call: TRBV7-2; cdr3_aa: ASSRGQLETQY
j_call: TRBJ2-2; v_call: TRBV28; cdr3_aa: ASSLSDYSNTGELF
j_call: TRBJ2-1; v_call: TRBV18; cdr3_aa: ASSPPGGLAGSSSNEQF
j_call: TRBJ2-7; v_call: TRBV30; cdr3_aa: AWSMARISYEQY
j_call: TRBJ1-2; v_call: TRBV10-2; cdr3_aa: ASSGDRDSYT
j_call: TRBJ1-2; v_call: TRBV7-8; cdr3_aa: ASSSGQGVYGYT
j_call: TRBJ2-7; v_call: TRBV30; cdr3_aa: AQSSSYEQY
j_call: TRBJ2-7; v_call: TRBV6-6; cdr3_aa: ASSPLTYEQY
j_call: TRBJ1-6; v_call: TRBV10-1; cdr3_aa: ASSDRETGHLGSPLH
j_call: TRBJ2-1; v_call: TRBV7-2; cdr3_aa: ASSLEQSGSYNEQF
j_call: TRBJ2-2; v_call: TRBV28; cdr3_aa: ASSSLDRKTGELF
j_call: TRBJ2-5; v_call: TRBV30; cdr3_aa: AWSSTGRNWETQY
j_call: TRBJ1-2; v_call: TRBV11-2; cdr3_aa: ASSAVGSMVYGYT
j_call: TRBJ2-7; v_call: TRBV6-6; cdr3_aa: ASSYDSPYEQY
j_call: TRBJ1-4; v_call: TRBV11-2; cdr3_aa: ASSLDGTTNEKLF
j_call: TRBJ2-3; v_call: TRBV5-1; cdr3_aa: ASSSISTDTQY
j_call: TRBJ1-2; v_call: TRBV6-6; cdr3_aa: ASSQPRDSNYGYT
j_call: TRBJ1-6; v_call: TRBV5-4; cdr3_aa: ASSQDRGNSPLH
j_call: TRBJ1-1; v_call: TRBV7-9; cdr3_aa: ASSSTVGNTEAF
j_call: TRBJ2-7; v_call: TRBV11-2; cdr3_aa: ASSLGTSGNYEQY
j_call: TRBJ1-2; v_call: TRBV9; cdr3_aa: ASSTRTGGLYGYT
j_call: TRBJ2-7; v_call: TRBV6-7; cdr3_aa: ASSEHRETYEQY
j_call: TRBJ2-6; v_call: TRBV5-4; cdr3_aa: ASSFMLAGSGANVLT
j_call: TRBJ2-7; v_call: TRBV2; cdr3_aa: ASRAGTSSEQY
j_call: TRBJ2-6; v_call: TRBV5-1; cdr3_aa: ASSVGQGSSGANVLT
j_call: TRBJ1-2; v_call: TRBV10-3; cdr3_aa: AISESGTNGYT
j_call: TRBJ1-2; v_call: TRBV10-3; cdr3_aa: AISDQDNYGYT
j_call: TRBJ2-3; v_call: TRBV9; cdr3_aa: ASSSSPDPDTQY
j_call: TRBJ2-3; v_call: TRBV4-1; cdr3_aa: ASSQEQGAGDTQY
j_call: TRBJ1-2; v_call: TRBV25-1; cdr3_aa: ASSESRFRYGYT
j_call: TRBJ1-2; v_call: TRBV4-1; cdr3_aa: ASSQAGGQRNYGYT
j_call: TRBJ1-5; v_call: TRBV11-2; cdr3_aa: ASSLDQGTVSNQPQH
j_call: TRBJ1-5; v_call: TRBV19; cdr3_aa: ASSSPDRPISNQPQH
j_call: TRBJ2-7; v_call: TRBV5-5; cdr3_aa: ASSQQGAGEQY
j_call: TRBJ1-6; v_call: TRBV5-1; cdr3_aa: ASSLGDSAYNSPLH
j_call: TRBJ1-4; v_call: TRBV5-1; cdr3_aa: ASSSPGQVNEKLF
j_call: TRBJ2-3; v_call: TRBV5-4; cdr3_aa: ASSRTSGRAGTDTQY
j_call: TRBJ2-7; v_call: TRBV19; cdr3_aa: ASRLTQGTYEQY